The clone carrying this T cell receptor (beta chain) has a count of ten or more. Amplified regions were TCR beta CDR3 sequences from RNA transcripts. Primed by the HTBI set, a first-round RT-PCR was run on the TCR CDR3. TCRdb ran MiXCR on the multiplex PCR reads and lists one entry per CDR3 protein. The repertoire holds some 500,000 distinct CDR3 sequences, with approximately 25% as singletons. Germline V gives CDR1 MNHEY, CDR2 SMNVEV (reference sequence). V gave up 9 bases and J gave up 3 bases; unmatched junction bases: 5. This CDR3 contains 12 residues. The entry originates in a study of T cells in Graves' hyperthyroidism and ophthalmopathy. Individuals with ophthalmopathy presented a Clinical Activity Score of at least 3, a NOSPECS grade of at least 4 and a duration under 3 months.

The genes are TRBV27 and TRBJ2-7; TRBD1 agrees at 7 bases. The sequenced sample was blood. This TCR was sampled from a woman aged 30 to 39 with Graves' ophthalmopathy. The CDR3 reads CASRDRVYEQYF. CDR3 DNA sequence: TGTGCCAGTAGGGACAGAGTCTACGAGCAGTACTTC.